A single sample gave rise to the 14 T cell receptor beta chains below, sequenced in a study of T cells expressing NK-cell markers. No DNA is given; TCRdb re-called the 5' RACE reads and lists each CDR3 protein once. The table for this sample gives more than 400,000 distinct CDR3 sequences. Material for sequencing was blood T cells: a sorted CD56 or NKG2C T cell subset, CD4+ or CD8+ T cells, or bulk PBMC T cells (not recorded which). The receptor set was obtained from a woman between 18 and 69 years old in good health.

CDR3 region: CASRVDGWDTEAFF. This chain connects TRBV6-2 or TRBV6-3 to TRBJ1-1. CDR1 and CDR2 from the germline V gene are MNHEY and SVGEGT. This CDR3 region has 14 residues.

The V gene is TRBV4-3, the J gene TRBJ2-1; TCRdb outputs TRBD2, but without DNA this stays unchecked. This CDR3 is built from 14 residues. The germline gives CDR1 LGHNA, CDR2 YSLEER. CDR3 residues: CASSQEPLAGILFF.

The gene calls are TRBV5-5 and TRBJ2-7; TCRdb indicates TRBD2, and absent DNA this call remains unverified. Germline CDR1 reads SGHKS; CDR2 reads YYEKEE (reference sequence). The CDR3 has 15 amino acids. CDR3 sequence: CASSLVAGYSYEQYF. Full variable domain (remainder filled in from reference TRBV5-5 and TRBJ2-7): DAGVTQSPTHLIKTRGQQVTLRCSPISGHKSVSWYQQVLGQGPQFIFQYYEKEERGRGNFPDRFSARQFPNYSSELNVNALLLGDSALYLCASSLVAGYSYEQYFGPGTRLTVT.

The V call is TRBV7-8, the J call TRBJ2-3; TCRdb names TRBD2, which stays unverified in the absence of DNA. This CDR3 comprises 16 residues. Germline V gene sequence: CDR1 SGHVS, CDR2 FQNEAQ. The CDR3 protein is CASNSWRGSSTDTQYF.

The chain couples TRBV4-3 to TRBJ2-3. In germline, CDR1 is LGHNA, CDR2 YSLEER. The CDR3 is 14 amino acids. This chain's CDR3 is CASSQDALTDTQYF.

V is TRBV30 and J is TRBJ1-1. CDR1 and CDR2 from the germline V gene are GTSNPN and SVGIG (reference sequence). The CDR3 extends over 13 amino acids. The CDR3 here is CAWSVVGNTEAFF.

V is TRBV7-2 and J is TRBJ1-3. Germline CDR1 SGHTA, CDR2 FQGNSA. This CDR3 has 13 residues. Here the CDR3 reads CASSLGLGNTIYF.

V and J are TRBV28 and TRBJ2-1; TCRdb reports TRBD2, a call that lacks DNA to check it against. This CDR3 is 14 amino acids long. Germline assignment: CDR1 MDHEN and CDR2 SYDVKM. CDR3 residues: CASSMGLADNEQFF.

The chain joins TRBV7-3 to TRBJ1-1; TCRdb picks TRBD1, but there is no DNA to check that call. This CDR3 comprises 15 residues. The germline gives CDR1 SGHTA, CDR2 FQGTGA. CDR3 protein: CASSRGQGAGTEAFF. The full variable domain, completed using reference TRBV7-3 and TRBJ1-1, is GAGVSQTPSNKVTEKGKYVELRCDPISGHTALYWYRQSLGQGPEFLIYFQGTGAADDSGLPNDRFFAVRPEGSVSTLKIQRTERGDSAVYLCASSRGQGAGTEAFFGQGTRLTVV.

This chain connects TRBV20-1 to TRBJ1-6. CDR1 and CDR2 from the germline V gene are DFQATT and SNEGSKA (reference sequence). The CDR3 is 12 residues long. CDR3 sequence: CSARWVGSPLHF.

V usage is TRBV7-9 and J usage is TRBJ1-6; as DNA is missing, the TRBD1 call by TCRdb cannot be tested. The CDR3 extends over 15 amino acids. Germline lookup yields CDR1 SEHNR and CDR2 FQNEAQ (reference sequence). This chain's CDR3 is CASREGGARNSPLHF.

The chain joins TRBV5-1 to TRBJ2-3. In germline, CDR1 is SGHRS, CDR2 YFSETQ. The CDR3 has 16 amino acids. The CDR3 loop reads CASSRDQKRSTDTQYF.

The gene calls are TRBV12-3 or TRBV12-4 and TRBJ2-1; with no DNA, the TCRdb D assignment of TRBD2 cannot be verified. There are 16 residues in the CDR3. CDR3 amino acids: CASSPRLVKEYNEQFF.

The V gene is TRBV6-5, the J gene TRBJ2-5; the TCRdb call, TRBD1, lacks DNA for checking. Germline V lookup: CDR1 MNHEY, CDR2 SVGAGI. The CDR3 is 14 amino acids. The CDR3 region is CASSYFHRGETQYF.